The TCR beta chain described here comes from a study of blood T cell repertoires in COVID-19. Study as a whole: Researchers got acute and convalescent COVID-19 samples from the United States, Italy and Spain. T cells, B-cell-depleted T cells, or PBMCs provided the cDNA or gDNA that served as material.

Adults between roughly 18 and 95 years of age took part from approximately 24 US areas. CDR1 and CDR2 from the germline V gene are MNHEY and SVGAGI. The CDR3 loop spans 15 amino acids. The ends were cut back, 5 bases at V and 0 bases at J, with 13 bases in the middle. The method was immunoSEQ multiplex PCR; TCRdb's version includes in-frame clones alone and lacks a portion of them. The table has around 150,000 clones, about 79% seen once. Sequences were obtained from PBMCs or T cells enriched from blood (not recorded which). This chain joins TRBV6-5 and TRBJ1-1; weak D call: TRBD1 (5 bases). This clonotype originated in a woman aged 50 to 60 who had recovered from COVID-19. The CDR3 loop reads CASSNPLGVNTEAFF. CDR3 bases: TGTGCCAGCAGTAATCCCTTAGGGGTGAACACTGAAGCTTTCTTT.